This TCR beta chain was sequenced during a study of blood T cell repertoires in COVID-19. Across the study: PBMCs, B-cell-depleted T cells, or T cells provided the cDNA or gDNA that made up the material.

The CDR3 contains 16 residues. Germline loops: CDR1 LGHDT, CDR2 YNNKEL (reference sequence). V shed 1 base and J 2 bases; nucleotides not matched to a gene: 6. In the source study's methods: How many nucleated cells were present was estimated from reference gene primer amplification. Sequenced by immunoSEQ multiplex PCR; TCRdb stores in-frame clones only, minus some. Clone size and the V and J calls come from that table; the DNA yielded D and trimming. Of fewer than 80,000 clones detected, about 70% appear once; the ten largest clones hold roughly 4.8%. Sequenced material: peripheral blood. The V gene is TRBV3-1 (or the pseudogene TRBV3-2), the J gene TRBJ2-7; 9 bases match TRBD1. This receptor was taken from a human donor in a cohort sampled during active COVID-19. The CDR3 DNA follows: TGTGCCAGCAGCCAAGCCCCCGGGACAGGGACCTACGAGCAGTACTTC. It specifies CASSQAPGTGTYEQYF.